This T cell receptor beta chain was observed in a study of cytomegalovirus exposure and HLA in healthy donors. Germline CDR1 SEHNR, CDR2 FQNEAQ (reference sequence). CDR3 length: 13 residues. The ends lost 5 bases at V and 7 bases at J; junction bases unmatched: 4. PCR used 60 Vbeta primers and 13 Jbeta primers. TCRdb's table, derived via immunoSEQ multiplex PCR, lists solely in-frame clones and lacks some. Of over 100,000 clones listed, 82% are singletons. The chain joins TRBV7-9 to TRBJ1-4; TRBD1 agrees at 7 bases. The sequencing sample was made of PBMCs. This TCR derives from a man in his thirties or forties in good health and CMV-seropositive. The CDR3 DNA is TGTGCCAGCAGCCCCGGGACAGTTGAAAAACTGTTTTTT. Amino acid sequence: CASSPGTVEKLFF.